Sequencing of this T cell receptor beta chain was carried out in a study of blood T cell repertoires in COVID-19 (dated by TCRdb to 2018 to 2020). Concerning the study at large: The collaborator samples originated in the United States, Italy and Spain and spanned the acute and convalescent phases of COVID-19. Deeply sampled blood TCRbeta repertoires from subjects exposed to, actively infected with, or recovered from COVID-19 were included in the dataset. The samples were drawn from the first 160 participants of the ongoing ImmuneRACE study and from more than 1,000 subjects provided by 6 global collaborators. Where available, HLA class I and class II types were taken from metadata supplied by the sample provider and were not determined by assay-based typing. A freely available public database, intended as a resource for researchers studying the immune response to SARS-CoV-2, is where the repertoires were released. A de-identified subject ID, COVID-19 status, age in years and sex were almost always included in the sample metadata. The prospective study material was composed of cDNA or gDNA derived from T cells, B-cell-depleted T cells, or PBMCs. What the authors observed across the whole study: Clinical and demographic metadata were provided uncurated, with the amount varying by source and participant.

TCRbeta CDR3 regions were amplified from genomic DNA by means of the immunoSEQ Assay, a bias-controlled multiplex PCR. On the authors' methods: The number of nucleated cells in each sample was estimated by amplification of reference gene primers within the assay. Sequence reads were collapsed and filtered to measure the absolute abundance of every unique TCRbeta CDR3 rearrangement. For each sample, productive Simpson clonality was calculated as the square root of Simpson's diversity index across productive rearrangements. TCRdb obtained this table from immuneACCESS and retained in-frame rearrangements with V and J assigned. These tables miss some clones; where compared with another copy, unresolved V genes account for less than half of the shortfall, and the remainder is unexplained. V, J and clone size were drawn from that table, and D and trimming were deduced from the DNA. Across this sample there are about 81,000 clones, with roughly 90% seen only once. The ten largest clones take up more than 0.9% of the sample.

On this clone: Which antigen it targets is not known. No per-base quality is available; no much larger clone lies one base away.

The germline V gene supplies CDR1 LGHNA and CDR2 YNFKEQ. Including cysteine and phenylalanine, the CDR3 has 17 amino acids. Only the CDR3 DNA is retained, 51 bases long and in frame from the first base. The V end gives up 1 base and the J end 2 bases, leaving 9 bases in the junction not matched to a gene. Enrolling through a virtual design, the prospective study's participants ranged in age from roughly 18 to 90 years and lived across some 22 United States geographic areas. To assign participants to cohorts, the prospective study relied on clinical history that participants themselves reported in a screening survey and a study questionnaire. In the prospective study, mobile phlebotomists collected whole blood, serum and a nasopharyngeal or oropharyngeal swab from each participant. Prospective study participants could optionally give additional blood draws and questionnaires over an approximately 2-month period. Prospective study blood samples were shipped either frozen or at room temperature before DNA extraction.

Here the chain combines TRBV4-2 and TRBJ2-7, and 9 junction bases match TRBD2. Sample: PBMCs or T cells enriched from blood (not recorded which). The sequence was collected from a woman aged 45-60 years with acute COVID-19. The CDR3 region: CASSQGVSSGRTYEQYF. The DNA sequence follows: TGTGCCAGCAGCCAAGGGGTTTCCAGCGGGAGGACCTACGAGCAGTACTTC.